The rows below give T cell receptor beta chains drawn from one sample of a study of OX40 agonist ivuxolimab in advanced cancers. The protocol was immunoSEQ multiplex PCR, while the TCRdb copy is restricted to in-frame clones and leaves out a portion. Of fewer than 80,000 clones listed, roughly 84% were seen once; the top ten hold 6.1%. The input for sequencing was CD4+ or CD8+ T cells sorted from blood, taken in a trial of the OX40 agonist ivuxolimab. These receptors were collected from an adult with an advanced solid tumor such as melanoma, head and neck, liver or kidney cancer. Each CDR3 is given with its conserved first and last residue. Fields, in order: clone size, V gene, D gene, J gene, CDR3 DNA, CDR3 protein. D genes are given only for firm matches. Clone size appears in some rows only: once, few, many, or a class for an expanded clone.

size: once
V: TRBV10-3
D: TRBD2
J: TRBJ2-3
DNA: TGTGCCATCAGTGAATCTCCTAGCGGGGGGCATCGCACAGATACGCAGTATTTT
CDR3: CAISESPSGGHRTDTQYF

size: -
V: TRBV6-5
D: TRBD1
J: TRBJ1-1
DNA: TGTGCCAGCAGTCGACAGGGGGCGGAGGACACTGAAGCTTTCTTT
CDR3: CASSRQGAEDTEAFF

size: few
V: TRBV7-8
D: -
J: TRBJ2-3
DNA: TGTGCCAGCAGCGGAGTGGACTACACCTTTCAAGTTACGCAGTATTTT
CDR3: CASSGVDYTFQVTQYF

size: -
V: TRBV5-1
D: -
J: TRBJ1-2
DNA: TGCGCCAGCAGCTTGACCTCCGGTGGATATGGCTACACCTTC
CDR3: CASSLTSGGYGYTF

size: -
V: TRBV7-9
D: -
J: TRBJ1-5
DNA: TGTGCCAGCAGTATTGGACAGCTTAGCAATCAGCCCCAGCATTTT
CDR3: CASSIGQLSNQPQHF

size: -
V: TRBV11-2
D: -
J: TRBJ2-7
DNA: TGTGCCAGCAGCTTATGGGCGGGGAAGGCCTACGAGCAGTACTTC
CDR3: CASSLWAGKAYEQYF

size: -
V: TRBV7-8
D: TRBD1
J: TRBJ1-5
DNA: TGTGCCAGCAGCTCGGGGACAGGGAATCAGCCCCAGCATTTT
CDR3: CASSSGTGNQPQHF

size: once
V: TRBV13
D: -
J: TRBJ2-2
DNA: TGTGCCAGCAGCCCTCAGGTGGCCGGGGAGCTGTTTTTT
CDR3: CASSPQVAGELFF

size: -
V: TRBV5-4
D: TRBD1
J: TRBJ2-7
DNA: TGTGCCAGCAGCTTGGTAGGGGGCCGGGGCTCCTACGAGCAGTACTTC
CDR3: CASSLVGGRGSYEQYF

size: -
V: TRBV27
D: -
J: TRBJ1-5
DNA: TGTGCCAGCAGTTTGGGGGTGCGTCAGCCCCAGCATTTT
CDR3: CASSLGVRQPQHF

size: once
V: TRBV7-2
D: -
J: TRBJ1-3
DNA: TGTGCCAGCAGCTTAGGAGGACAGGGAAACACCATATATTTT
CDR3: CASSLGGQGNTIYF

size: -
V: TRBV5-6
D: TRBD1
J: TRBJ2-4
DNA: TGTGCCAGCAGCCGTGGACAGGGAGACATTCAGTACTTC
CDR3: CASSRGQGDIQYF

size: -
V: TRBV5-1
D: TRBD1
J: TRBJ2-1
DNA: TGCGCCAGCAGCGCGGGACAGGGGATTTACAATGAGCAGTTCTTC
CDR3: CASSAGQGIYNEQFF

size: -
V: TRBV19
D: -
J: TRBJ2-1
DNA: TGTGCCAGTAGTATGGCCTCGGGCAATGAGCAGTTCTTC
CDR3: CASSMASGNEQFF

size: -
V: TRBV4-3
D: -
J: TRBJ2-3
DNA: TGCGCCAGCAGCCAAGGCCCTTACTTAGGTACGCAGTATTTT
CDR3: CASSQGPYLGTQYF

size: -
V: TRBV29-1
D: TRBD1
J: TRBJ2-7
DNA: TGCAGCGCAAAAGGGGGCCTTAGCTCCTACGAGCAGTACTTC
CDR3: CSAKGGLSSYEQYF

size: few
V: TRBV5-1
D: -
J: TRBJ2-2
DNA: TGCGCCAGCAGGACGGGAACCTATCTCGGGGAGCTGTTTTTT
CDR3: CASRTGTYLGELFF

size: -
V: TRBV7-9
D: TRBD1
J: TRBJ2-7
DNA: TGTGCCAGCAGCCTTACAGGGGGCTTCTACGAGCAGTACTTC
CDR3: CASSLTGGFYEQYF

size: -
V: TRBV15
D: TRBD1
J: TRBJ1-5
DNA: TGTGCCACCAGCAGTCACAGGGGACGGCCCCAGCATTTT
CDR3: CATSSHRGRPQHF

size: -
V: TRBV7-2
D: -
J: TRBJ2-3
DNA: TGTGCCAGCAGCGATCAGGGGACAGATACGCAGTATTTT
CDR3: CASSDQGTDTQYF

size: -
V: TRBV5-6
D: TRBD1
J: TRBJ2-3
DNA: TGTGCCAGCAGAGGGCGTCGGACAGGGAAACCAGATACGCAGTATTTT
CDR3: CASRGRRTGKPDTQYF

size: once
V: TRBV5-8
D: -
J: TRBJ2-7
DNA: TGTGCCAGCAGCTTGGGGACATTGACCTACGAGCAGTACTTC
CDR3: CASSLGTLTYEQYF

size: -
V: TRBV6-6
D: TRBD1
J: TRBJ2-1
DNA: TGTGCCAGCAGTTACTCGGGACAGGGGGCCTACAATGAGCAGTTCTTC
CDR3: CASSYSGQGAYNEQFF

size: -
V: TRBV5-4
D: -
J: TRBJ2-7
DNA: TGTGCCAGCAGCGACCAACAGGGCTACGAGCAGTACTTC
CDR3: CASSDQQGYEQYF

size: -
V: TRBV6-6
D: TRBD1
J: TRBJ1-5
DNA: TGTGCCAGCAGTGTTCCCGGGACAGGCAATCAGCCCCAGCATTTT
CDR3: CASSVPGTGNQPQHF

size: few
V: TRBV2
D: TRBD1
J: TRBJ2-7
DNA: TGTGCCAGCAGTGACGGACAGGGAGTTTTTAGCGAGCAGTACTTC
CDR3: CASSDGQGVFSEQYF

size: once
V: TRBV18
D: TRBD2
J: TRBJ2-2
DNA: TGTGCCAGCTCACCCTTAGCGGGAGGGCCTACCGGGGAGCTGTTTTTT
CDR3: CASSPLAGGPTGELFF

size: once
V: TRBV5-6
D: TRBD2
J: TRBJ2-5
DNA: TGTGCCAGCAGCTTGGGGCTTAGCGGGCCCGCGGAGACCCAGTACTTC
CDR3: CASSLGLSGPAETQYF

size: -
V: TRBV11-3
D: -
J: TRBJ1-3
DNA: TGTGCCAGCAGCCCCAGGACAGGAAACACCATATATTTT
CDR3: CASSPRTGNTIYF

size: -
V: TRBV5-1
D: TRBD1
J: TRBJ1-4
DNA: TGCGCCAGCAGCTTGGCCCAGGGGGGCTATGGTGGTGAAAAACTGTTTTTT
CDR3: CASSLAQGGYGGEKLFF

size: -
V: TRBV27
D: -
J: TRBJ2-1
DNA: TGTGCCAGCAGTTTATTAGGCGTTGAGCAGTTCTTC
CDR3: CASSLLGVEQFF

size: -
V: TRBV10-3
D: TRBD2
J: TRBJ2-5
DNA: TGTGCCATCAGTCCCCAAACTAGCGCGGAGACCCAGTACTTC
CDR3: CAISPQTSAETQYF

size: large
V: TRBV5-6
D: -
J: TRBJ1-5
DNA: TGTGCCAGCAGCTTACAACCTTATAGCAATCAGCCCCAGCATTTT
CDR3: CASSLQPYSNQPQHF

size: -
V: TRBV7-9
D: -
J: TRBJ2-1
DNA: TGTGCCAGCAGCGCTTCCAATGAGCAGTTCTTC
CDR3: CASSASNEQFF

size: -
V: TRBV9
D: TRBD2
J: TRBJ2-1
DNA: TGTGCCAGCAGCGAAAGGACTAGCGGGAGAGGCGGTGAGCAGTTCTTC
CDR3: CASSERTSGRGGEQFF

size: once
V: TRBV7-9
D: -
J: TRBJ1-2
DNA: TGTGCCAGCAGCGTGGCCCTTTCCACCCCTTATGGCTACACCTTC
CDR3: CASSVALSTPYGYTF

size: -
V: TRBV11-2
D: -
J: TRBJ2-7
DNA: TGTGCCAGCAGTTACTCGATTCCCCAGCAGGCTTATTCCTACGAGCAGTACTTC
CDR3: CASSYSIPQQAYSYEQYF

size: -
V: TRBV2
D: TRBD2
J: TRBJ2-5
DNA: TGTGCCAGCACCTTTTTAGCGGGAGGGGAGACCCAGTACTTC
CDR3: CASTFLAGGETQYF

size: -
V: TRBV28
D: -
J: TRBJ1-1
DNA: TGTGCCAGCAGTTTAAGAGGGGCCGCCGAAGCTTTCTTT
CDR3: CASSLRGAAEAFF

size: -
V: TRBV10-3
D: -
J: TRBJ2-7
DNA: TGTGCCATCAGTGAGCCATGGACTGTTATGTACGAGCAGTACTTC
CDR3: CAISEPWTVMYEQYF

size: -
V: TRBV29-1
D: -
J: TRBJ2-2
DNA: TGCAGCGTTGGGGGTCGGAAGAACACCGGGGAGCTGTTTTTT
CDR3: CSVGGRKNTGELFF

size: -
V: TRBV7-9
D: -
J: TRBJ2-7
DNA: TGTGCCAGCAGCATGGTGGGCTACGAGCAGTACTTC
CDR3: CASSMVGYEQYF

size: few
V: TRBV6-5
D: TRBD1
J: TRBJ1-2
DNA: TGTGCCAGCACCACGAGGACAGGGGAAGGCTACACCTTC
CDR3: CASTTRTGEGYTF

size: -
V: TRBV5-4
D: TRBD2
J: TRBJ2-1
DNA: TGTGCCAGCAGCCCCGGGACTAGCGGTTCGAATGAGCAGTTCTTC
CDR3: CASSPGTSGSNEQFF

size: -
V: TRBV7-9
D: TRBD1
J: TRBJ2-3
DNA: TGTGCCAGCAGCCCCGGGGACAGGGACGCAGATACGCAGTATTTT
CDR3: CASSPGDRDADTQYF

size: -
V: TRBV19
D: -
J: TRBJ2-6
DNA: TGTGCCAGTAGTCCTGGACGGAGCTCTGGGGCCAACGTCCTGACTTTC
CDR3: CASSPGRSSGANVLTF

size: -
V: TRBV7-2
D: TRBD1
J: TRBJ1-2
DNA: TGTGCCAGCAGGTCGGGACAGGGTAGAATCGGTGGCTACACCTTC
CDR3: CASRSGQGRIGGYTF

size: -
V: TRBV6-1
D: -
J: TRBJ1-2
DNA: TGTGCCAGCAGTGAAGCATTTTGGCAGGACTATGGCTACACCTTC
CDR3: CASSEAFWQDYGYTF

size: -
V: TRBV11-2
D: -
J: TRBJ2-2
DNA: TGTGCCAGCAGCTTGGGCCCATGGACCGGGGAGCTGTTTTTT
CDR3: CASSLGPWTGELFF

size: -
V: TRBV27
D: TRBD1
J: TRBJ1-4
DNA: TGTGCCAGCAGTCTCGACAGGGGTAATAAGGAAAAACTGTTTTTT
CDR3: CASSLDRGNKEKLFF

size: few
V: TRBV6-6
D: TRBD1
J: TRBJ1-5
DNA: TGTGCCAGCATTAAGACAGGGGCGGACCAGCCCCAGCATTTT
CDR3: CASIKTGADQPQHF

size: -
V: TRBV5-1
D: -
J: TRBJ1-6
DNA: TGCGCCAGCAGGAGGGGCCGGGGCAATTCACCCCTCCACTTT
CDR3: CASRRGRGNSPLHF